The TCR beta chain described here comes from a study of cytomegalovirus exposure and HLA in healthy donors. Overall study results and limits: Several V segments, TRBV6-2 and TRBV6-3 among them, could not be told apart and were dropped. In vitro testing confirmed a few CMV-associated chains as specific for CMV antigens.

This clone was counted between two and nine times. Antigen specificity is unknown. PCR was performed using 60 Vbeta and 13 Jbeta primers. Profiling relied on immunoSEQ multiplex PCR, and the TCRdb table lists in-frame clones only, not all of them. The sample yields around 180,000 clones, roughly 71% seen once. The CDR3 has 14 residues. Per germline, CDR1 SQVTM and CDR2 ANQGSEA. Trimming pared 4 bases from V and 5 bases from J, leaving 18 bases between. The sequence came from a girl aged 5-17 years in good health and CMV-seronegative. Sequencing was performed on PBMCs. The V call is TRBV29-1, the J call TRBJ2-7, with D possibly TRBD2 on 6 matching bases. This chain's CDR3 is CSVATGLSRNEQYF. CDR3 sequence (DNA): TGCAGCGTTGCCACGGGACTCTCACGCAACGAGCAGTACTTC.